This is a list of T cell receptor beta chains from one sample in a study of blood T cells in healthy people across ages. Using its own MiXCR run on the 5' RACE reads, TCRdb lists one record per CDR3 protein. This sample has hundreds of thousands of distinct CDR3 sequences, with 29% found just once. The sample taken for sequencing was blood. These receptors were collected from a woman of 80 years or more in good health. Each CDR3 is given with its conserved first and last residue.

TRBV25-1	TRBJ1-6	CASLPGQGVYSPLHF
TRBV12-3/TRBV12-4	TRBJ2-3	CASSTASGVSADTEYF
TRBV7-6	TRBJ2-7	CASSLAGGGDEQYF
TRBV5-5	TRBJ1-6	CASSKTRQGQTNNSPLHF
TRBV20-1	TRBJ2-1	CRRDRAYNEQFF
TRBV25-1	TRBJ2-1	CASRDVSSSYNEQFF
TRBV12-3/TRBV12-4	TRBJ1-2	CASTTRDRGGYGYTF
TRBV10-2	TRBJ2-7	CASSEGSREQYF
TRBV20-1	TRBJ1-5	CSASDRSNQPQHF
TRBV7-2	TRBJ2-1	CASNSRDRGYNEQFF
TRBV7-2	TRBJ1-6	CASSLEGQLNSPLHF
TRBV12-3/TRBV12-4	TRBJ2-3	CASSAGTSVRSDTQYF
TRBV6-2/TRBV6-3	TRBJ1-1	CASIKAQGALEAFF
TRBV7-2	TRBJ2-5	CASSLPSLQETQYF
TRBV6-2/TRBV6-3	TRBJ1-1	CASSYSIAGAEAFF
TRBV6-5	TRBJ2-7	CASSYSTGVGSYAYEQYF
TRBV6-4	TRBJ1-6	CASRSGRNNSPLHF
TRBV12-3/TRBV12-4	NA	CASSLMGQETQFF
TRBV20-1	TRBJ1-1	CSARDEAGGEAFF
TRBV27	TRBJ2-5	CASSGGAFETQYF
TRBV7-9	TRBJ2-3	CASSRRTGGSDTQYF
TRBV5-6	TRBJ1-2	CASTLDRAIYGYTF
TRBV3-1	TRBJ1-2	CASSQGNLGVYGYTF
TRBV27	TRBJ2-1	CASSFRPPGGELAPNEQFF
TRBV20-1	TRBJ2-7	CSATLTSGRAVYNYEQYF
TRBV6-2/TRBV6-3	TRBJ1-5	CASSYGQGSPNQPQHF
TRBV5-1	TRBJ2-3	CASSFLGQGTDTQYF
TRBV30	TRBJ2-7	CAWSGGLKSSYEQYF
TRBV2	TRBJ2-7	CASSVTGGASYEQYF
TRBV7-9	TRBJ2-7	CASSPPSGRGYEQYF
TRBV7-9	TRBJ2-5	CASSSQGGEAQYF
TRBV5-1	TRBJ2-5	CASSLDVWMETQYF
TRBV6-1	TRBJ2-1	CASSLNPFAEQFF
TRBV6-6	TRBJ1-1	CASRGPMNTEAFF
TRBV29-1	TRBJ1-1	CSVEGTGGTEAFF
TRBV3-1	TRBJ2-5	CASSLHGAGEQETQYF
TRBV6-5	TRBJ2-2	CASRQGGTGELFF
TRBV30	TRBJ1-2	CAWKGGGYGYTF
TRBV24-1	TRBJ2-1	CATSREGSYNEQFF
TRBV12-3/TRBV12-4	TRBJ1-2	CASTLTAVDGYTF
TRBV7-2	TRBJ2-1	CASSLRGRGYNEQFF
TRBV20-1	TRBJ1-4	CSARPGVSNEKLFF
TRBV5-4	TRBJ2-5	CASSFDPQETQYF
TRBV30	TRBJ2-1	CAWSVPGAYNEQFF
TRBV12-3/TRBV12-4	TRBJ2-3	CASSYADGGSTDTQYF
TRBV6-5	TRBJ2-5	CASSYSGPPGTQYF
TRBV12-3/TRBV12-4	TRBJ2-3	CASSLLAGVTDTQYF
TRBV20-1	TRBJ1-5	CSARPPAGGGNQPQHF
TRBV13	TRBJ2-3	CASSLITGGILDTQYF
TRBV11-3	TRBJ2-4	CAGSPDPTGRGRNIQYF
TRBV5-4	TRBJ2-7	CASSALDRANGYEQYF
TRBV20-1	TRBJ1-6	CSAVEGNSPLHF
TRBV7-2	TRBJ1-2	CASSLAQGGYGYTF
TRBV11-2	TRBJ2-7	CASSFWDEQYF
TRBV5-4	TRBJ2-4	CASSSGGGLAKNIQYF
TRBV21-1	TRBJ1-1	CASSKSSGSDFEAFF
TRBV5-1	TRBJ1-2	CASSLTVTYGYTF